The present TCR beta chain was sequenced within a study of shared clonotypes between healthy human individuals. Positively selected for CCR7, the CD45RO-negative cells used as naive CD8 cells excluded terminally differentiated effector memory CD45RA+ cells. It was at deep level that the assay was run. Data came from immunoSEQ multiplex PCR; TCRdb stores just in-frame clones and leaves some out. The profile shows 560,000 or so clones, about 96% of them singletons. Comment on this clone: Its antigen is not known. An end of the junction differs from the germline gene, which may be a read error.

General study findings and limits: Between a handful of donors, naive CD4 clonotypes were shared at a level of about 5%. Relative to their counterparts shared across all four donors, non-shared clonotypes exhibited diminished generation probabilities.

The CDR3 totals 14 residues. Germline CDR1 is SQVTM and CDR2 is ANQGSEA. The sample was naive CD8+ T cells sorted from blood. This TCR was sampled from a woman aged 25 to 45 in good health. The chain couples TRBV29-1 to TRBJ2-1, with D perhaps assigned TRBD1 or TRBD2 (5 bases each). This chain's CDR3 is CSVEVARGVNEQFF. The DNA for the CDR3 is TGCAGCGTGGAAGTGGCTAGAGGGGTAAATGAGCAGTTCTTC.